These 28 T cell receptor beta chains were all obtained from the same sample, sequenced in a study of OX40 agonist ivuxolimab in advanced cancers. Assay: immunoSEQ multiplex PCR; the TCRdb copy retains only in-frame clones and omits some. The sample records around 73,000 clones, approximately 90% being singletons. The material was CD4+ or CD8+ T cells sorted from blood, obtained in a trial of the OX40 agonist ivuxolimab. These receptors were collected from an adult with an advanced solid tumor such as melanoma, head and neck, liver or kidney cancer.

This clone was seen once. The rearrangement uses TRBV6-1 and TRBJ2-3, with 7 bases aligning to TRBD2. Trimming took 3 bases from V and 2 from J; bases not matched to a gene: 11. The CDR3 extends over 17 amino acids. The germline CDR1 and CDR2 sequences are MNHNS and SASEGT. For the CDR3, the DNA is TGTGCCAGCAGTGACCCCGAGGGAGCGGGGACCACAGATACGCAGTATTTT. The encoded protein is CASSDPEGAGTTDTQYF.

This clone has more than one count but fewer than ten. The V call is TRBV6-5, the J call TRBJ2-7; the match to TRBD1 covers 7 bases. Germline values: CDR1 MNHEY, CDR2 SVGAGI. The trim removed 3 bases at V and 2 bases at J, leaving 4 bases unmatched. The CDR3 has 14 amino acids. CDR3 loop: CASSYWDSTYEQYF. The DNA for the CDR3 is TGTGCCAGCAGTTATTGGGACAGCACCTACGAGCAGTACTTC.

The table lists this clone with a few counts. V is TRBV19 and J is TRBJ1-2; D is uncertain. Germline CDR1 reads LNHDA; CDR2 reads SQIVND (reference sequence). The CDR3 extends over 13 amino acids. V lost 7 bases and J lost 2, with 11 bases in between. In DNA form, the CDR3 reads TGTGCCAGTACCGTAGACATCAACTATGGCTACACCTTC. Its translation: CASTVDINYGYTF.

This clone came up a few times. The CDR3 DNA is TGCGCCAGCAGCTTTGGTGGTTCGGATGAGCAGTTCTTC. This encodes CASSFGGSDEQFF. The J gene is TRBJ2-1, the V gene TRBV5-1; D gene ambiguous. The CDR3 extends over 13 amino acids. The germline CDR1 and CDR2 sequences are SGHRS and YFSETQ. V gave up 2 bases and J gave up 8 bases, with 11 bases separating them.

J is TRBJ1-1 and V is TRBV7-9; 8 bases line up with TRBD1. V shed 4 bases and J 0 bases; nucleotides not matched to a gene: 10. Looked up from germline, CDR1 is SEHNR and CDR2 is FQNEAQ (reference sequence). This CDR3 is 17 amino acids long. The chain's CDR3 is CASSSSLLGQVNTEAFF. The CDR3 bases are TGTGCCAGCAGCTCCTCACTACTGGGACAGGTGAACACTGAAGCTTTCTTT.

V gene TRBV5-4 combines with J gene TRBJ2-7; D remains ambiguous. This CDR3 contains 14 residues. Germline-derived CDR1 and CDR2 are SGHNT and YYREEE (reference sequence). V was pared by 1 base and J by 4 bases, with 12 bases between. DNA for the CDR3: TGTGCCAGCAGCTTGTGGGGTCTGGAGTACGAGCAGTACTTC. Amino acids: CASSLWGLEYEQYF.

V usage is TRBV30 and J usage is TRBJ1-3, with 8 bases identical to TRBD1. The CDR3 has 14 amino acids. Germline-derived CDR1 and CDR2 are GTSNPN and SVGIG (reference sequence). Germline trimming cut 2 bases from V and 8 bases from J; bases unmatched to any gene: 8. CDR3 DNA: TGTGCCTGGAGTTCACAGGGGGGATCAGACACCATATATTTT. This translates into CAWSSQGGSDTIYF.

This clone was seen more than once but under ten times. This chain joins TRBV29-1 and TRBJ1-1; D gene uncertain. Trimming left V 2 bases short and J 6 bases short, with 10 bases between. CDR3 size: 12 residues. The V gene's germline CDR1 is SQVTM and CDR2 ANQGSEA. CDR3 in amino acids: CSVEQVAAEAFF. CDR3 bases: TGCAGCGTTGAACAGGTGGCAGCTGAAGCTTTCTTT.

The chain employs TRBV6-1 and TRBJ1-5; no clear D gene. Germline assignment: CDR1 MNHNS and CDR2 SASEGT. Deletions cut 5 bases from V and 0 bases from J, with 11 bases between. The CDR3 runs 15 residues. CDR3 region: CASSLRDYSNQPQHF. DNA for the CDR3: TGTGCCAGCAGTCTGAGAGATTATAGCAATCAGCCCCAGCATTTT.

V gene TRBV6-1 combines with J gene TRBJ2-7, with a tentative D call TRBD2 (6 bases). The germline V gene has CDR1 MNHNS and CDR2 SASEGT. V was clipped by 1 base and J by 3 bases, with 16 bases between them. The CDR3 has 16 amino acids. CDR3 DNA: TGTGCCAGCAGTGAAGAAGGGGCGGGACTCATCTACGAGCAGTACTTC. This translates into CASSEEGAGLIYEQYF.

Worth noting for this clone: The sample carries other DNA sequences with the same CDR3. The chain uses TRBV9 and TRBJ2-7; no reliable D call. Trimming pared 4 bases from V and 0 bases from J, leaving 8 bases between. Germline loops: CDR1 SGDLS, CDR2 YYNGEE. The CDR3 consists of 13 residues. The CDR3 loop reads CASSPRTSYEQYF. The CDR3 nucleotides read TGTGCCAGCAGCCCCCGCACCTCCTACGAGCAGTACTTC.

This rearrangement joins TRBV27 to TRBJ1-4, with D maybe TRBD1 (5 bases). The CDR3 consists of 15 residues. The V and J ends lost 7 bases and 8 bases respectively, with 20 bases between them. Germline values: CDR1 MNHEY, CDR2 SMNVEV (reference sequence). The CDR3 sequence: CASTFVRDLREKLFF. The CDR3 DNA reads TGTGCCAGCACCTTTGTCCGGGACCTGAGGGAAAAACTGTTTTTT. The full variable domain, in which reference TRBV27 and TRBJ1-4 provide the parts outside the CDR3, is EAQVTQNPRYLITVTGKKLTVTCSQNMNHEYMSWYRQDPGLGLRQIYYSMNVEVTDKGDVPEGYKVSRKEKRNFPLILESPSPNQTSLYFCASTFVRDLREKLFFGSGTQLSVL.

J is TRBJ2-3 and V is TRBV7-9; a weak D match, TRBD2 (6 bases). V lost 5 bases to trimming and J lost 4 bases, with 16 bases between them. Germline V CDR1 and CDR2: SEHNR, FQNEAQ (reference sequence). The CDR3 spans 15 residues. The CDR3 loop is CASSPRVGGADTQYF. CDR3 nucleotides: TGTGCCAGCAGCCCGAGGGTCGGAGGGGCAGATACGCAGTATTTT.

In its sample, this clone was seen once. Its ends do not fully match the called genes, so a read error is possible. The chain combines TRBV10-3 with TRBJ1-1, with unresolved D. Germline lookup yields CDR1 ENHRY and CDR2 SYGVKD. The CDR3 sequence is 13 residues long. In nucleotides, the CDR3 is TGTGCCATCTGTGATGAGGGCTCCACTGAAGCTTTCTTT. Amino acid sequence: CAICDEGSTEAFF.

On this clone: Germline and junction disagree at one end, which may indicate a read error. V gene TRBV5-4 combines with J gene TRBJ2-7; TRBD1 agrees at 11 bases. Germline assignment: CDR1 SGHNT and CDR2 YYREEE (reference sequence). The CDR3 spans 13 residues. The CDR3 DNA sequence: TGTGCCAGCAGCTTGGAACACGGACAGGGGGCGGGCTTC. Amino acid sequence: CASSLEHGQGAGF.

The CDR3 bases are TGTGCCAGCAGCCCGGGACTAGCGGGCAACGAGCAGTACTTC. Amino acids: CASSPGLAGNEQYF. The chain recombines TRBV14 with TRBJ2-7, with 12 bases identical to TRBD2. Trimming cost V 4 bases and J 5 bases; bases outside gene matches: 3. Germline CDR1 SGHDN, CDR2 FVKESK. CDR3 length equals 14 residues.

This chain uses TRBV10-3 with TRBJ1-4, with 8 bases fitting TRBD1. Germline CDR1 reads ENHRY; CDR2 reads SYGVKD. The V gene end was trimmed by 2 bases and the J gene end by 7 bases; junction bases not matched to a gene: 6. The CDR3 contains 15 residues. CDR3: CAISERAGGGEKLFF. The DNA for the CDR3 is TGTGCCATCAGTGAGAGGGCAGGGGGCGGTGAAAAACTGTTTTTT.

This CDR3 reads CASMLAGGSDTQYF. CDR3 sequence (DNA): TGTGCCAGCATGCTAGCGGGGGGGTCAGATACGCAGTATTTT. The chain is built from TRBV2 and TRBJ2-3; 12 bases map to TRBD2. The CDR3 has 14 residues. The germline V gene encodes CDR1 SNHLY and CDR2 FYNNEI. The V gene end was trimmed by 7 bases and the J gene end by 4 bases; junction bases not matched to a gene: 3.

The chain has TRBV6-6 and TRBJ2-5, with 8 bases aligning to TRBD1. The J call may be incorrect, as the DNA end agrees better with TRBJ2-7. The CDR3 loop spans 15 amino acids. Germline V gene data show CDR1 as MNHNY and CDR2 as SVGAGI (reference sequence). CDR3 nucleotides: TGTGCCAGCAGTACCCGGACAGGGCTCTCCTACGAGCAGTACTTC. Protein product: CASSTRTGLSYEQYF.

The chain uses TRBV9 and TRBJ2-7; TRBD1 matches at 10 bases. The CDR3 loop spans 15 amino acids. Germline lookup yields CDR1 SGDLS and CDR2 YYNGEE. V lost 0 bases to trimming and J lost 2 bases; unmatched junction nucleotides: 2. CDR3 in amino acids: CASSVAGTGAYEQYF. The CDR3 nucleotides are TGTGCCAGCAGCGTAGCTGGGACAGGGGCCTACGAGCAGTACTTC.

The chain has TRBV11-2 and TRBJ2-1; 14 nucleotides align to TRBD2. V shed 1 base and J 6 bases; nucleotides not matched to a gene: 11. Germline values: CDR1 SGHAT, CDR2 FQNNGV. The CDR3 is 19 amino acids. CDR3 protein: CASSLGYGTSGRMGNEQFF. DNA of the CDR3: TGTGCCAGCAGCTTAGGGTACGGGACTAGCGGGAGAATGGGCAATGAGCAGTTCTTC.

This clone was seen a handful of times. Other nucleotide sequences from this sample produce the same CDR3. The rearrangement joins TRBV27 to TRBJ1-5, with D possibly being TRBD1 (6 bases). V shed 2 bases and J shed 4 bases, with 6 bases lying between them. There are 13 residues in the CDR3. The germline V gene encodes CDR1 MNHEY and CDR2 SMNVEV (reference sequence). CDR3 sequence (DNA): TGTGCCAGCAGTTTAGGACAGAATCAGCCCCAGCATTTT. It translates to CASSLGQNQPQHF.

This clone occurred once. J is TRBJ1-1 and V is TRBV9; D gene uncertain. Germline V CDR1 and CDR2: SGDLS, YYNGEE. This CDR3 region has 16 residues. Deletions cut 4 bases from V and 3 bases from J, with 19 bases between. The CDR3 loop reads CASSPWTGGTYTEAFF. The CDR3 coding sequence is TGTGCCAGCAGCCCCTGGACCGGTGGCACTTACACTGAAGCTTTCTTT. The full variable domain, its missing parts supplied by reference TRBV9 and TRBJ1-1, is DSGVTQTPKHLITATGQRVTLRCSPRSGDLSVYWYQQSLDQGLQFLIQYYNGEERAKGNILERFSAQQFPDLHSELNLSSLELGDSALYFCASSPWTGGTYTEAFFGQGTRLTVV.

V usage is TRBV27 and J usage is TRBJ2-2; TRBD2 matches at 11 bases. The germline V gene has CDR1 MNHEY and CDR2 SMNVEV (reference sequence). The trim removed 7 bases at V and 0 bases at J, leaving 4 bases unmatched. This CDR3 contains 16 residues. The CDR3 reads CASKTSGNANTGELFF. The CDR3 bases are TGTGCCAGCAAGACTAGCGGGAACGCGAACACCGGGGAGCTGTTTTTT.

The DNA for the CDR3 is TGCAGTGCTAGAGAAGGGGTAGAAGCTTTCTTT. Translation gives CSAREGVEAFF. The rearrangement uses TRBV20-1 and TRBJ1-1, with D perhaps TRBD1 (5 bases). The CDR3 is made up of 11 amino acids. Germline loops: CDR1 DFQATT, CDR2 SNEGSKA (reference sequence). Deletions cut 0 bases from V and 8 bases from J, with 7 bases between.

The chain employs TRBV7-6 and TRBJ2-2; D remains ambiguous. Trimming shortened V by 10 bases and J by 5 bases, and 11 bases separated the two germline ends. Looked up from germline, CDR1 is SGHVS and CDR2 is FNYEAQ. The CDR3 has 12 residues. CDR3 loop: CATRIGTGELFF. For the CDR3, the DNA is TGTGCCACCCGAATCGGGACCGGGGAGCTGTTTTTT.

This clone was recorded only once. The rearrangement joins TRBV10-2 to TRBJ1-2; no clear D. The V gene lost 0 bases and the J gene lost 5 bases, with 4 bases spanning the gap. The CDR3 has 12 residues. Germline lookup yields CDR1 WSHSY and CDR2 SAAADI. CDR3 sequence reads: CASSESGYGYTF. DNA for the CDR3: TGCGCCAGCAGTGAGTCTGGATATGGCTACACCTTC.

This rearrangement joins TRBV4-1 to TRBJ2-7; tentative D call: TRBD1 (6 bases). Trimming stripped 3 bases from V and 4 bases from J, with 13 bases between. This CDR3 is built from 14 residues. Germline lookup yields CDR1 MGHRA and CDR2 YSYEKL. CDR3: CASSHMADRYEQYF. In DNA form, the CDR3 reads TGCGCCAGCAGCCACATGGCGGACAGATACGAGCAGTACTTC.